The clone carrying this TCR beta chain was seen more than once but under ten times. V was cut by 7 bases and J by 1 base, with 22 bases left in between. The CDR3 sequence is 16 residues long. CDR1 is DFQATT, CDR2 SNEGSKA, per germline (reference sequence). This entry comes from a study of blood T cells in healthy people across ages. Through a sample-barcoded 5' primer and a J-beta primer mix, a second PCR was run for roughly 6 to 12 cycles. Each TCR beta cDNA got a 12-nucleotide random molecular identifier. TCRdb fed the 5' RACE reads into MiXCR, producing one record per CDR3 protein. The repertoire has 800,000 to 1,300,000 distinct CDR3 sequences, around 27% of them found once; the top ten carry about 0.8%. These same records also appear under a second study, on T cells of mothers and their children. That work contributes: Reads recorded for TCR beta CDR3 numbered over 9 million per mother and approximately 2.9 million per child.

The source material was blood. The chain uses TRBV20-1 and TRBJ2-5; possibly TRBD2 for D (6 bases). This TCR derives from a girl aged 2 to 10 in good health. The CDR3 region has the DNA TGCAGTGTTAAACCGGGACTGCCGGGCCCCCAAGAGACCCAGTACTTC. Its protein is CSVKPGLPGPQETQYF.